The TCR beta chain described here comes from a study of blood T cell repertoires in COVID-19. About the study: The cDNA or gDNA used as material had been derived from T cells, B-cell-depleted T cells, or PBMCs.

Using immunoSEQ multiplex PCR, the repertoire was profiled, and TCRdb retains in-frame clones only, with some absent. The sample lists about 300,000 clones; 88% were seen once. Sequencing used peripheral blood. The origin of this receptor is a man between 18 and 29 years old with active or convalescent COVID-19.

CDR3 loop: CASSYYVSGGTDTQYF. CDR3 nucleotides: TGTGCCAGCAGTTACTACGTAAGCGGGGGGACAGATACGCAGTATTTT. The J gene is TRBJ2-3, the V gene TRBV6-5; TRBD2 aligns across 9 bases. Germline CDR1 and CDR2: MNHEY and SVGAGI. V shed 1 base and J 3 bases; nucleotides not matched to a gene: 5. The CDR3 spans 16 residues.